One sample yielded the 31 T cell receptor beta chains listed below, sequenced in a study of T cell repertoires in cytomegalovirus infection (dated by TCRdb to the late 2010s). These receptors' antigens are unknown. Sequencer: Illumina HiSeq 1500. TCRdb reran the public reads through fastp at Q25 and MiXCR, keeping productive beta chains. Each entry merges the rows of one CDR3 protein and shows their most common DNA and genes. This sample comprises some 920,000 distinct CDR3 sequences, 31% of them detected only once. The ten biggest clones cover around 15% of the sample. The treatment or condition label of this sample denotes: in vitro stimulation with specific CMV peptide epitopes to enrich CMV-specific T cells. The sample in question was cultured CD8+ T cells from PBMCs, obtained from culture after CMV antigen stimulation. These TCRs come from a human donor in good health (CMV status not recorded). Some clones in this sample may be carry-over from other donors' samples.

This clonotype was seen many times. The chain couples TRBV7-6 to TRBJ2-1, with 8 nucleotides matching TRBD1. The CDR3 spans 19 residues. Trimming took 3 bases from V and 2 from J; bases not matched to a gene: 15. CDR1 and CDR2 (germline): SGHVS, FNYEAQ. DNA for the CDR3: TGTGCCAGCAGCTTTAAACAGTTCAGGACAGGGATCGCCTACAATGAGCAGTTCTTC. Translation gives CASSFKQFRTGIAYNEQFF.

Regarding this clonotype: This may be a read error, as it is one base from a much larger clone. Here the CDR3 DNA reads TGTACCAGCAGCTTTGGAACCCTGACAGGGCAAACTGAAGCTTTCTTT. It is translated as CTSSFGTLTGQTEAFF. The rearrangement links TRBV7-8 to TRBJ1-1; 7 nucleotides align to TRBD1. The CDR3 covers 16 residues. In germline, CDR1 is SGHVS, CDR2 FQNEAQ.

This clonotype came up a few times. The gene calls are TRBV20-1 and TRBJ1-1; D uncertain. The CDR3 runs to 14 residues. Germline V gene lookup returns CDR1 DFQATT and CDR2 SNEGSKA (reference sequence). The ends were cut back, 3 bases at V and 1 base at J, with 12 bases in the middle. In nucleotides, the CDR3 is TGCAGTGCTAGGGCGGGGTGGGAGAACACTGAAGCTTTCTTT. It specifies CSARAGWENTEAFF.

V is TRBV6-2 or TRBV6-3 and J is TRBJ2-2; TRBD2 aligns across 9 bases. The V gene's germline CDR1 is MNHEY and CDR2 SVGEGT. V dropped 0 bases and J dropped 0; count of bases not matched to a gene: 8. The CDR3 covers 19 residues. Here the CDR3 DNA reads TGTGCCAGCAGTTACTCATCTCCGACTAGCGGTGCGAACACCGGGGAGCTGTTTTTT. It yields the protein CASSYSSPTSGANTGELFF.

Regarding this clonotype: At one end, the junction sequence differs from germline, possibly due to a read error. The gene calls are TRBV12-3 or TRBV12-4 and TRBJ2-6; D perhaps matches TRBD2 (6 bases). The CDR3 totals 17 residues. Here the CDR3 DNA reads TGTGCCAACAGTTTAGAGCAAGGGACTTTTGGGGCCAACGTCCTGACTTTC. This codes for CANSLEQGTFGANVLTF.

This clonotype was observed a handful of times. J is TRBJ1-2 and V is TRBV12-3 or TRBV12-4, with D unclear. The CDR3 spans 17 residues. Deletions cut 3 bases from V and 8 bases from J, with 25 bases between. The CDR3 reads CASSFTSGTGRFKGYTF. In DNA, the CDR3 is TGTGCCAGCAGTTTCACGTCCGGCACTGGGAGGTTCAAGGGCTACACCTTC.

This clonotype was seen repeatedly, ten times or more. The chain combines TRBV7-6 with TRBJ1-2; 11 bases are shared with TRBD1. Trimming at V came to 0 bases and at J to 5 bases, leaving 8 bases not matched to a gene. Germline values: CDR1 SGHVS, CDR2 FNYEAQ. CDR3 length: 17 residues. The CDR3 DNA reads as TGTGCCAGCAGCTTAGCTACCCGGACAGGGGGCCGATATGGCTACACCTTC. Amino acid sequence: CASSLATRTGGRYGYTF. Complete variable domain (other parts from reference TRBV7-6 and TRBJ1-2): GAGVSQSPRYKVTKRGQDVALRCDPISGHVSLYWYRQALGQGPEFLTYFNYEAQQDKSGLPNDRFSAERPEGSISTLTIQRTEQRDSAMYRCASSLATRTGGRYGYTFGSGTRLTVV.

This clonotype came up a few times. This rearrangement joins TRBV7-9 to TRBJ2-3; 8 bases are shared with TRBD2. This CDR3 has 17 residues. Germline CDR1 is SEHNR and CDR2 is FQNEAQ (reference sequence). Germline trimming cut 4 bases from V and 4 bases from J; bases unmatched to any gene: 13. CDR3 in DNA: TGTGCCAGCAGCTCACGGACGGCGGGGGGAAAGCCAGATACGCAGTATTTT. The encoded protein is CASSSRTAGGKPDTQYF.

This clonotype was counted ten times or more. This chain uses TRBV14 with TRBJ1-1; D gene ambiguous. The germline V gene has CDR1 SGHDN and CDR2 FVKESK. V was trimmed by 4 bases and J by 3 bases, leaving 18 bases between them. This CDR3 is built from 16 residues. The CDR3 spells CASSPGLRADYTEAFF. DNA for the CDR3: TGTGCCAGCAGCCCGGGTCTGAGGGCCGACTACACTGAAGCTTTCTTT.

The chain links TRBV7-9 to TRBJ2-5; 8 nucleotides align to TRBD1. V lost 6 bases to trimming and J lost 2 bases; unmatched junction nucleotides: 11. This CDR3 spans 16 amino acids. The germline CDR1 and CDR2 sequences are SEHNR and FQNEAQ (reference sequence). This chain's CDR3 is CASRDTRDRPQETQYF. CDR3 sequence (DNA): TGTGCCAGCAGGGATACGCGGGACAGGCCTCAAGAGACCCAGTACTTC. Full variable domain (rest looked up from reference TRBV7-9 and TRBJ2-5): DTGVSQNPRHKITKRGQNVTFRCDPISEHNRLYWYRQTLGQGPEFLTYFQNEAQLEKSRLLSDRFSAERPKGSFSTLEIQRTEQGDSAMYLCASRDTRDRPQETQYFGPGTRLLVL.

On this clonotype: The likely explanation is a read error, given a far larger clone one base away. As DNA, the CDR3 is TGTGTCAGCAGCTTAAGGACAGATACGCAGTATTTT. Its protein is CVSSLRTDTQYF. The chain combines TRBV7-9 with TRBJ2-3; D not resolved. Per the germline V gene, CDR1 is SEHNR and CDR2 is FQNEAQ (reference sequence). The CDR3 is 12 residues long.

The J gene is TRBJ2-1, the V gene TRBV4-3; D not certain. V was pared by 1 base and J by 2 bases, with 12 bases between. The germline CDR1 and CDR2 sequences are LGHNA and YSLEER. The CDR3 is made up of 16 amino acids. Here the CDR3 DNA reads TGCGCCAGCAGCCAAGCCGGCAGTCTGCCCTACAATGAGCAGTTCTTC. Its protein product is CASSQAGSLPYNEQFF.

This clonotype came up once. The CDR3 is CASSPTSSRTEAFF. The CDR3, as DNA: TGTGCCAGCAGTCCCACCAGCTCGAGGACTGAAGCTTTCTTT. The V and J genes are TRBV12-3 or TRBV12-4 and TRBJ1-1; no definite D call. The CDR3 loop spans 14 amino acids. V shed 5 bases and J shed 5 bases, with 15 bases lying between them.

There are a few counts of this clonotype. This chain joins TRBV6-1 and TRBJ2-7, with 8 nucleotides matching TRBD1. Germline-derived CDR1 and CDR2 are MNHNS and SASEGT. With 3 bases clipped from V and 1 base from J, the junction kept 8 bases outside the gene matches. The CDR3 length is 16 residues. CDR3 sequence (DNA): TGTGCCAGCAGTGACCCCAGGGGGCATGGTTCCTACGAGCAGTACGTC. It encodes CASSDPRGHGSYEQYV.

This clonotype came up many times. V and J are TRBV28 and TRBJ1-5, with 9 positions matching TRBD1. This CDR3 has 13 residues. Trimming took 5 bases from V and 6 from J; bases not matched to a gene: 2. CDR1 is MDHEN, CDR2 SYDVKM, per germline. The CDR3 DNA is TGTGCCAGCAGTACAGGGGGCAGTCAGCCCCAGCATTTT. This gives the protein CASSTGGSQPQHF.

This clonotype was counted between two and nine times. This chain joins TRBV25-1 and TRBJ2-1; D is undetermined. Trimming pared 3 bases from V and 4 bases from J, leaving 13 bases between. The germline V gene encodes CDR1 MGHDK and CDR2 SYGVNS. The CDR3 runs 15 residues. The DNA of the CDR3 is TGTGCCAGCAGTGACAACCCTGTGGGATACAATGAGCAGTTCTTC. It codes for CASSDNPVGYNEQFF.

Remarks on this clonotype: A read error is possible here, since a much larger clone lies one base away. The chain has TRBV12-3 or TRBV12-4 and TRBJ2-2; maybe TRBD2 (5 bases). The CDR3 is made up of 14 amino acids. The CDR3 protein is CASSLPGNTEELFF. The DNA of the CDR3 is TGTGCCAGCAGTCTACCCGGGAACACCGAGGAGCTGTTTTTT.

This clonotype was seen at least ten times. The CDR3 nucleotides are TGTGCCAGCAGCCTAGGGGTGGCGGCCACTGAAGCTTTCTTT. Translated, it gives CASSLGVAATEAFF. V usage is TRBV7-2 and J usage is TRBJ1-1; TRBD1 might be the D (5 bases). The V gene lost 5 bases and the J gene lost 4 bases, with 14 bases spanning the gap. CDR1 is SGHTA and CDR2 is FQGNSA in the germline V gene. CDR3 length: 14 amino acids.

V usage is TRBV20-1 and J usage is TRBJ1-2; D is uncertain. Trimming left V 0 bases short and J 4 bases short, with 18 bases between. Germline V lookup: CDR1 DFQATT, CDR2 SNEGSKA (reference sequence). The CDR3 runs to 16 residues. For the CDR3, the DNA is TGCAGTGCTAGAGATAACATGGGCGGCCAAAGCTATGGCTACACCTTC. As protein: CSARDNMGGQSYGYTF.

This clonotype was counted only a few times. The gene calls are TRBV4-1 and TRBJ2-1, with D possibly matching TRBD2 (6 bases). Germline V gives CDR1 MGHRA, CDR2 YSYEKL. V was pared by 4 bases and J by 7 bases, with 23 bases between. The CDR3 contains 17 residues. The CDR3 bases are TGCGCCAGCAGCCCTAGTCCCTTACTGACTAGTGGTAATGAGCAGTTCTTC. This translates into CASSPSPLLTSGNEQFF.

This clonotype was observed many times. The gene calls are TRBV6-4 and TRBJ2-3; 10 positions match TRBD2. CDR3 length equals 15 residues. The J segment lost 2 bases and the V segment lost 2 bases, leaving 1 base of the junction unmatched. Germline CDR1 reads MRHNA; CDR2 reads SNTAGT. In DNA, the CDR3 is TGTGCCAGCAGTGACAGCGGGGGGGCCACAGATACGCAGTATTTT. Protein product: CASSDSGGATDTQYF.

The V call is TRBV7-6, the J call TRBJ1-2, with D perhaps matching TRBD1 (6 bases). Germline lookup yields CDR1 SGHVS and CDR2 FNYEAQ. The CDR3 is 13 amino acids. V was clipped by 3 bases and J by 12 bases, with 17 bases between them. CDR3 residues: CASSLGRGEVNTF. The DNA of the CDR3 is TGTGCCAGCAGCTTGGGGAGGGGGGAAGTCAACACCTTC.

As concerns this clonotype: At one boundary the junction diverges from the germline segment, which might be a read error. The V call is TRBV11-2, the J call TRBJ1-6; 7 bases align to TRBD1. Germline V CDR1 and CDR2: SGHAT, FQNNGV. The CDR3 consists of 17 residues. The CDR3: CASSPWTGGQYISPLHF. The CDR3 coding sequence is TGTGCCAGCAGCCCCTGGACTGGGGGACAGTATATTTCACCCCTCCACTTT.

The J gene is TRBJ2-7, the V gene TRBV20-1; 8 nucleotides line up with TRBD1. Looked up from germline, CDR1 is DFQATT and CDR2 is SNEGSKA (reference sequence). The V segment lost 0 bases and the J segment 6 bases; nucleotides outside the gene matches: 13. The CDR3 spans 16 residues. CDR3 coding DNA: TGCAGTGCTAGAGAAGCAGGGGGCGTGGGAGGCCTCGAGCAGTACGTC. It is translated as CSAREAGGVGGLEQYV.

This clonotype was detected only a few times. The chain carries TRBV12-3 or TRBV12-4 and TRBJ1-5, with TRBD1 as a possible D gene (5 bases). There are 17 residues in the CDR3. The V end lost 3 bases, the J end lost 6 bases, and 21 bases lay between the germline ends. The CDR3 DNA sequence: TGTGCCAGCAGTTTTATATTAGATCCAGGGACCCCTCAGCCCCAGCATTTT. The encoded protein is CASSFILDPGTPQPQHF.

This clonotype was detected a few times. The chain recombines TRBV4-3 with TRBJ1-2; D is unresolved. Germline-derived CDR1 and CDR2 are LGHNA and YSLEER. CDR3 length equals 15 residues. V lost 1 base to trimming and J lost 5 bases, with 14 bases between them. The CDR3 sequence: CASSQGRVHLYGYTF. CDR3 nucleotide sequence: TGCGCCAGCAGCCAAGGCCGAGTCCACTTGTATGGCTACACCTTC.

J is TRBJ2-5 and V is TRBV12-3 or TRBV12-4; 8 bases agree with TRBD1. Trimming removed 4 bases from V and 2 bases from J; junction bases left unmatched: 12. The CDR3 has 17 amino acids. The CDR3 spells CASSSLTDRERQETQYF. CDR3 in DNA: TGTGCCAGCAGTTCCCTTACGGACAGGGAACGGCAAGAGACCCAGTACTTC.

Turning to this clonotype: This may be a read error: a much more frequent sequence differs by one nucleotide. The chain couples TRBV7-8 to TRBJ2-3; TRBD2 might be the D (6 bases). CDR3 length: 14 amino acids. Germline values: CDR1 SGHVS, CDR2 FQNEAQ. V lost 7 bases and J 2 bases, leaving 13 bases between the germline ends. Here the CDR3 reads CASTMGGDTDTQYF. CDR3 DNA: TGTGCCAGCACCATGGGCGGGGACACAGATACGCAGTATTTT.

The V call is TRBV7-8, the J call TRBJ1-5; the D gene is possibly TRBD1 (5 bases). From germline, CDR1 is SGHVS and CDR2 FQNEAQ. The length of the CDR3 is 14 residues. Trimming took 5 bases from V and 4 from J, leaving 12 bases between them. The CDR3 reads CASSPYDRNQPQHF. Written as DNA, the CDR3 is TGTGCCAGCAGCCCCTACGACAGAAATCAGCCCCAGCATTTT.

The chain combines TRBV10-3 with TRBJ1-4, with 11 bases that match TRBD1. The CDR3 loop spans 16 amino acids. V gave up 4 bases and J gave up 4 bases; unmatched junction bases: 5. Germline loops: CDR1 ENHRY, CDR2 SYGVKD. The CDR3 loop is CAISADRGQVNEKLFF. The CDR3 DNA reads as TGTGCCATCAGTGCGGACAGGGGGCAAGTTAATGAAAAACTGTTTTTT.

This clonotype was counted ten times or more. At one boundary the junction diverges from the germline segment, which might be a read error. The chain recombines TRBV7-6 with TRBJ2-2; 8 bases line up with TRBD1. The CDR3 runs 16 residues. Germline V CDR1 and CDR2: SGHVS, FNYEAQ. The CDR3 sequence is CASSKTGTGNTGELFF. The CDR3 DNA reads TGTGCTAGCAGCAAAACCGGGACAGGGAACACCGGGGAGCTGTTTTTT.